One T cell receptor (beta chain) is described in this entry. The data originate from a study of OX40 agonist ivuxolimab in advanced cancers. Clones were read by immunoSEQ multiplex PCR, and TCRdb kept only the in-frame ones, dropping some. Of 95,000 to 100,000 clones in the sample, about 79% were seen once. CDR1 is SGDLS, CDR2 YYNGEE, per germline. CDR3 length equals 13 residues. V shed 0 bases and J shed 3 bases, with 4 bases lying between them. The TCR originated in an adult with an advanced solid tumor such as melanoma, head and neck, liver or kidney cancer. The source was CD4+ or CD8+ T cells sorted from blood, collected in a trial of the OX40 agonist ivuxolimab. The chain couples TRBV9 to TRBJ1-3; D remains unclear. The CDR3 region has the DNA TGTGCCAGCAGCGTAGCTATTGGAAACACCATATATTTT. As protein: CASSVAIGNTIYF.